The present entry profiles one T cell receptor beta chain with its context. Using immunoSEQ multiplex PCR, the repertoire was profiled, and TCRdb retains in-frame clones only, with some absent. Of 68,000 or so clones listed, about 83% are singletons. Unmatched junction bases numbered 6, after V lost 7 bases and J lost 3 bases. Germline V gene sequence: CDR1 MDHEN, CDR2 SYDVKM. The CDR3 runs to 15 residues. The data are from a study of OX40 agonist ivuxolimab in advanced cancers. The chain recombines TRBV28 with TRBJ1-5; TRBD1 aligns across 10 bases. This receptor was obtained from an adult with an advanced solid tumor such as melanoma, head and neck, liver or kidney cancer. Source: CD4+ or CD8+ T cells sorted from blood, taken in a trial of the OX40 agonist ivuxolimab. The CDR3 DNA is TGTGCCAGCACCTCGGGACAGGGGAACAATCAGCCCCAGCATTTT. Translating gives CASTSGQGNNQPQHF.